Sequencing of this T cell receptor (beta chain) was carried out in a study of PD-L1 blockade in urothelial cancer. Germline V lookup: CDR1 SQVTM, CDR2 ANQGSEA. This CDR3 is built from 11 residues. V gave up 7 bases and J gave up 1 base, with 8 bases separating them. Libraries were prepared by immunoSEQ multiplex PCR; TCRdb keeps only in-frame clonotypes and omits some of them. The top ten clones hold less than 3.5% of a sample with about 69,000 clones, around 90% of them seen once. This clone was seen a handful of times. The material was PBMCs, obtained around atezolizumab (anti-PD-L1) treatment. The rearrangement joins TRBV29-1 to TRBJ2-7, with no clear D. This TCR came from a man aged 55 to 70 with urothelial cancer. The chain's CDR3 is CSARQSYEQYF. DNA of the CDR3: TGCAGCGCCCGACAATCCTACGAGCAGTACTTC.